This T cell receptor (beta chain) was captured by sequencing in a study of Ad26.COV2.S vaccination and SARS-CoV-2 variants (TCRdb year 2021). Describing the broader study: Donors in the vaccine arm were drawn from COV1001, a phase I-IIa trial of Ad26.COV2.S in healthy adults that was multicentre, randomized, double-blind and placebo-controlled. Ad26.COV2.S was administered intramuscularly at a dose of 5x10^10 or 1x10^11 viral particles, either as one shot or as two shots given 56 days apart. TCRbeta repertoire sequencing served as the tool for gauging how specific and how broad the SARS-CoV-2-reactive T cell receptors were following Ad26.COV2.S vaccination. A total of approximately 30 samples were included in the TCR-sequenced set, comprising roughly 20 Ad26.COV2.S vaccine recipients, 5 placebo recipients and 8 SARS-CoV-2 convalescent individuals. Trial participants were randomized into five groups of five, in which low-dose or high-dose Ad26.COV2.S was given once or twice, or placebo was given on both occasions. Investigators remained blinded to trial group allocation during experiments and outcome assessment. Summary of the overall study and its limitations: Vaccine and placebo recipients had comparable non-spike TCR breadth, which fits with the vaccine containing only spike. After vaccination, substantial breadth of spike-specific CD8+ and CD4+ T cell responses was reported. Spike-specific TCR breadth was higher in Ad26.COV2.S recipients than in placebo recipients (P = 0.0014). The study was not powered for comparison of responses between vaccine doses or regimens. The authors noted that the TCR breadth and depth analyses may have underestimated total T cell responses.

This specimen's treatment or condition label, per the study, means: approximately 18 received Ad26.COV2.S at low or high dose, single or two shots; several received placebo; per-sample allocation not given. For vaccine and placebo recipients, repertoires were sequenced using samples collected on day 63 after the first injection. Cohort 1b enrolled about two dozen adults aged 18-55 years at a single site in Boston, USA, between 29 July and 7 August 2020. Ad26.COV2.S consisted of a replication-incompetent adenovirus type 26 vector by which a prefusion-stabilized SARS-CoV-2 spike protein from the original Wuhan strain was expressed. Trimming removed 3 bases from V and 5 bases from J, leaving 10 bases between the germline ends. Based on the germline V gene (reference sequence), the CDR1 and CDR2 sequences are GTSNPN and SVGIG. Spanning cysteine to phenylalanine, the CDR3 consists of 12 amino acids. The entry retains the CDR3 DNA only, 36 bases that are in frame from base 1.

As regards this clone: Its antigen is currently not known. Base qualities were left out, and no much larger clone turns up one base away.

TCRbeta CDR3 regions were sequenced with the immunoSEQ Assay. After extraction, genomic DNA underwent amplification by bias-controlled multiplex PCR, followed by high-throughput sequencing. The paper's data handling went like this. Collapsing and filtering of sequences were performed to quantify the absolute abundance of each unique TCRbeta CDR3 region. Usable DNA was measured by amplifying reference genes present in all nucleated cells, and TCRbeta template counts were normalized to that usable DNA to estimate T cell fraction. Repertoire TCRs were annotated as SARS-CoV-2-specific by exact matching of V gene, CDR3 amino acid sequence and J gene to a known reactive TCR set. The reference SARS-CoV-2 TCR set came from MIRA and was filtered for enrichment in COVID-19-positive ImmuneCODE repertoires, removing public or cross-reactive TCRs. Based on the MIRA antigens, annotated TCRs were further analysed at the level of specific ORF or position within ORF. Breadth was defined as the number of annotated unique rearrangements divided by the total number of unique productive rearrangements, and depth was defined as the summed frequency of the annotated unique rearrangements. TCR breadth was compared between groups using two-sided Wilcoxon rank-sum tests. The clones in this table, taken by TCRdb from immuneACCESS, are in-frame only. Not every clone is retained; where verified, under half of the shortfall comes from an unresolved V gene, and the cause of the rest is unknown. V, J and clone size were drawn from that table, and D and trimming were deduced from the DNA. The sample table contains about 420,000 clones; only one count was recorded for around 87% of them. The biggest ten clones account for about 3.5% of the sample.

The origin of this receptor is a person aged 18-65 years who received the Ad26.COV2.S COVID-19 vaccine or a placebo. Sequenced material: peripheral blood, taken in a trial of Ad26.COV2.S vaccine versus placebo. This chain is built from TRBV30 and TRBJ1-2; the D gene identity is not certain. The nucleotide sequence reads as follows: TGTGCCTGGAGCCAATCCCCTTATGGCTACACCTTC. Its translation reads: CAWSQSPYGYTF.